These 19 T cell receptor beta chains were all obtained from the same sample, sequenced in a study of blood T cell repertoires in COVID-19. The data were produced by immunoSEQ multiplex PCR, yet TCRdb's version contains in-frame clones alone and is incomplete. The sample includes some 200,000 clones, roughly nine tenths of them seen just once. Sequenced sample: PBMCs or T cells enriched from blood (not recorded which). These receptors all come from a woman aged 18-29 years in a cohort exposed to, infected with or recovered from COVID-19 (not recorded which).

A few counts support this clone. J is TRBJ1-4 and V is TRBV4-2, with TRBD1 matching 8 bases. J lost 2 bases, V lost 1 base, and 6 bases had no gene match. The CDR3 contains 17 residues. Germline V gives CDR1 LGHNA, CDR2 YNFKEQ. CDR3 sequence (DNA): TGTGCCAGCAGCCAAGTGGGACAGGTCGGGACTAATGAAAAACTGTTTTTT. Its protein is CASSQVGQVGTNEKLFF.

The chain recombines TRBV28 with TRBJ1-2, with D hard to call. V lost 5 bases and J 7 bases, leaving 17 bases between the germline ends. CDR1 and CDR2 (germline): MDHEN, SYDVKM. The CDR3 contains 14 residues. The CDR3 spells CASSDSRREGGYTF. CDR3 nucleotides: TGTGCCAGCAGTGACTCGAGGAGGGAAGGTGGCTACACCTTC.

The V and J genes are TRBV7-7 and TRBJ2-1; D may be TRBD2 (6 bases). V dropped 7 bases and J dropped 0 bases, with 19 bases sitting between them. This CDR3 has 17 residues. Per germline, CDR1 SSHAT and CDR2 FNYEAQ (reference sequence). The CDR3: CASNKKGTFSSYNEQFF. In DNA form, the CDR3 reads TGTGCCAGCAACAAGAAAGGGACTTTCAGCTCCTACAATGAGCAGTTCTTC.

The J gene is TRBJ2-2, the V gene TRBV24-1; TRBD2 might be the D (7 bases). V was trimmed by 12 bases and J by 5 bases, leaving 21 bases between them. Germline V CDR1 and CDR2: KGHDR, SFDVKD. This CDR3 contains 15 residues. In nucleotides, the CDR3 is TGTGCCTCCCAAAAGGGGGGGGGCGGTACCGGGGAGCTGTTTTTT. This codes for CASQKGGGGTGELFF.

The J gene is TRBJ1-5, the V gene TRBV30; D not certain. The CDR3 contains 13 residues. With 3 bases removed from V and 0 bases from J, the gap between germline ends came to 6 bases. Germline V gene sequence: CDR1 GTSNPN, CDR2 SVGIG (reference sequence). The CDR3: CAWSGDSNQPQHF. The CDR3 region has the DNA TGTGCCTGGAGCGGAGATAGCAATCAGCCCCAGCATTTT.

The chain employs TRBV6-5 and TRBJ2-1; 8 positions agree with TRBD1. This CDR3 is built from 15 residues. The V gene's germline CDR1 is MNHEY and CDR2 SVGAGI. J gave up 7 bases and V 7 bases, and 12 bases lay outside the gene matches. The CDR3 loop is CASIQDRASWNEQFF. CDR3 bases: TGTGCCAGCATCCAGGACAGGGCGTCTTGGAATGAGCAGTTCTTC.

The chain recombines TRBV21-1 with TRBJ2-1; the tabulated D call, TRBD2, remains unverified against the DNA. TRBV21-1 counts as a pseudogene. This CDR3 region has 18 residues. The CDR3: CASSARGAGGPGVNEQFF. CDR3 nucleotides: TGTGCCAGCAGCGCCCGAGGAGCGGGAGGGCCAGGCGTGAATGAGCAGTTCTTC.

The chain recombines TRBV11-1 with TRBJ2-1, with D possibly matching TRBD2 (6 bases). V shed 5 bases and J shed 5 bases, with 13 bases lying between them. The length of the CDR3 is 14 residues. Per the germline V gene, CDR1 is SGHAT and CDR2 is FQDESV (reference sequence). CDR3 protein: CASSHRGNNNEQFF. As DNA, the CDR3 is TGTGCCAGCAGCCATCGGGGGAATAACAATGAGCAGTTCTTC.

This clone has a single count. The chain joins TRBV24-1 to TRBJ2-3, with D possibly matching TRBD2 (6 bases). Germline assignment: CDR1 KGHDR and CDR2 SFDVKD. Trimming removed 9 bases at V and 1 base at J, with 13 bases between. The CDR3 consists of 14 residues. CDR3 in DNA: TGTGCCACCGGAAGAGGCGGGGGCACAGATACGCAGTATTTT. It is translated as CATGRGGGTDTQYF.

The chain carries TRBV25-1 and TRBJ2-5; D unclear. The CDR3 consists of 12 residues. The V and J ends lost 7 bases and 4 bases respectively, with 10 bases between them. Germline V CDR1 and CDR2: MGHDK, SYGVNS. The CDR3 loop reads CASNGGGETQYF. CDR3 bases: TGTGCCAGCAATGGCGGTGGAGAGACCCAGTACTTC.

V gene TRBV24-1 combines with J gene TRBJ2-3; D may be TRBD2 (6 bases). The CDR3 extends over 16 amino acids. V gave up 0 bases and J gave up 5 bases, with 14 bases separating them. The germline V gene has CDR1 KGHDR and CDR2 SFDVKD. CDR3 coding DNA: TGTGCCACCAGTGATTTGGTGAAGACCGGGAGAGATACGCAGTATTTT. Translated, it gives CATSDLVKTGRDTQYF.

The chain is built from TRBV28 and TRBJ2-1, with D maybe TRBD1 (6 bases). CDR1 and CDR2 from the germline V gene are MDHEN and SYDVKM. Trimming shortened V by 6 bases and J by 0 bases, and 12 bases separated the two germline ends. This CDR3 comprises 15 residues. Here the CDR3 reads CASRYGQSSYNEQFF. Written as DNA, the CDR3 is TGTGCCAGCAGATACGGACAGAGCTCCTACAATGAGCAGTTCTTC. Full variable domain (rest looked up from reference TRBV28 and TRBJ2-1): DVKVTQSSRYLVKRTGEKVFLECVQDMDHENMFWYRQDPGLGLRLIYFSYDVKMKEKGDIPEGYSVSREKKERFSLILESASTNQTSMYLCASRYGQSSYNEQFFGPGTRLTVL.

J is TRBJ2-5 and V is TRBV28; TRBD2 matches at 8 bases. V lost 5 bases, J lost 2 bases, and 4 bases stayed unmatched. The CDR3 contains 14 residues. Germline V gives CDR1 MDHEN, CDR2 SYDVKM. CDR3 in DNA: TGTGCCAGCAGTCCCGGGGGGGGACAAGAGACCCAGTACTTC. Its translation is CASSPGGGQETQYF.

This clone was recorded only once. The chain combines TRBV7-3 with TRBJ2-1, with a tentative D call TRBD1 (6 bases). The V and J ends lost 8 bases and 7 bases respectively, with 15 bases between them. Germline V gene lookup returns CDR1 SGHTA and CDR2 FQGTGA. This CDR3 comprises 13 residues. CDR3 region: CASQAGAGNEQFF. Written as DNA, the CDR3 is TGTGCCAGCCAGGCAGGGGCAGGGAATGAGCAGTTCTTC.

CDR3 amino acids: CASRSTGWGNQPQHF. As DNA, the CDR3 is TGTGCCAGCAGGTCGACAGGGTGGGGCAATCAGCCCCAGCATTTT. The chain has TRBV27 and TRBJ1-5; 7 positions agree with TRBD1. CDR1 and CDR2 from the germline V gene are MNHEY and SMNVEV (reference sequence). The CDR3 loop spans 15 amino acids. The V gene end was trimmed by 6 bases and the J gene end by 2 bases; junction bases not matched to a gene: 7.

This chain links TRBV24-1 with TRBJ1-5, with 7 bases matching TRBD1. CDR1 KGHDR and CDR2 SFDVKD come from the germline V gene. V lost 7 bases to trimming and J lost 5 bases; unmatched junction nucleotides: 4. The CDR3 runs to 13 residues. The CDR3 coding sequence is TGTGCCACCAGAGGACAGGTGGATCAGCCCCAGCATTTT. This codes for CATRGQVDQPQHF.

The chain joins TRBV24-1 to TRBJ1-2; 7 nucleotides line up with TRBD1. The germline V gene encodes CDR1 KGHDR and CDR2 SFDVKD. V shed 2 bases, J shed 1 base, and the junction held 3 bases outside the gene matches. The CDR3 length is 15 residues. CDR3 protein: CATSDSQGVNYGYTF. The DNA for the CDR3 is TGTGCCACCAGTGATTCCCAGGGGGTTAACTATGGCTACACCTTC.

The V and J genes are TRBV9 and TRBJ1-2; no clear D gene. V was shortened by 3 bases and J by 1 base, with 10 bases between the two germline ends. This CDR3 contains 14 residues. Germline V gene sequence: CDR1 SGDLS, CDR2 YYNGEE. CDR3 loop: CASSARRGNYGYTF. The CDR3 DNA reads TGTGCCAGCAGCGCTAGGAGAGGTAACTATGGCTACACCTTC.

This sequence joins TRBV5-1 and TRBJ2-7, with 8 bases matching TRBD2. The V gene end was trimmed by 2 bases and the J gene end by 5 bases; junction bases not matched to a gene: 6. Per the germline V gene, CDR1 is SGHRS and CDR2 is YFSETQ. This CDR3 comprises 14 residues. The CDR3 reads CASSFPGGPDEQYF. The CDR3 DNA reads TGCGCCAGCAGCTTTCCGGGGGGGCCGGACGAGCAGTACTTC.